The next 27 T cell receptor beta chains were all read from a single sample in a study of PD-1 blockade in classical Hodgkin lymphoma. Specified time point: cycle 4 day 1 (C4D1), after more than 5 weeks of nivolumab. Brentuximab vedotin exposure varied, and every patient relapsed after autologous stem cell transplantation. Profiled with immunoSEQ multiplex PCR; TCRdb holds only in-frame clones, not every one. Among over 20,000 clones listed, roughly 76% were seen once. The specimen was peripheral blood mononuclear cells (PBMCs), collected before the fourth cycle of nivolumab. Receptors were obtained from a human donor with classical Hodgkin lymphoma.

The J gene is TRBJ2-3, the V gene TRBV2, with a possible D match to TRBD2 (7 bases). This CDR3 comprises 13 residues. Germline-derived CDR1 and CDR2 are SNHLY and FYNNEI. Trimming took off 7 bases at V and 1 base at J, with 9 bases between the two ends. The CDR3 sequence: CASNGGRTDTQYF. The CDR3 DNA is TGTGCCAGCAACGGGGGGCGCACAGATACGCAGTATTTT. Drawing the rest from reference TRBV2 and TRBJ2-3, the complete variable domain is EPEVTQTPSHQVTQMGQEVILRCVPISNHLYFYWYRQILGQKVEFLVSFYNNEISEKSEIFDDQFSVERPDGSNFTLKIRSTKLEDSAMYFCASNGGRTDTQYFGPGTRLTVL.

The V call is TRBV18, the J call TRBJ1-1; perhaps TRBD1 as D (5 bases). This CDR3 contains 13 residues. Germline V gene data show CDR1 as KGHSH and CDR2 as LQKENI. V lost 6 bases, J lost 1 base, and 9 bases lay in between. DNA for the CDR3: TGTGCCAGCTCGCGGGGACCGAACACTGAAGCTTTCTTT. Its protein is CASSRGPNTEAFF.

CDR3 sequence: CASSEMGQNTGELFF. In nucleotides, the CDR3 is TGTGCCAGCAGTGAGATGGGGCAGAACACCGGGGAGCTGTTTTTT. The gene calls are TRBV2 and TRBJ2-2, with a tentative D call TRBD1 (5 bases). The V gene's germline CDR1 is SNHLY and CDR2 FYNNEI. V was cut by 3 bases and J by 1 base, with 9 bases left in between. The CDR3 length is 15 residues. The full variable domain, its missing parts supplied by reference TRBV2 and TRBJ2-2, is EPEVTQTPSHQVTQMGQEVILRCVPISNHLYFYWYRQILGQKVEFLVSFYNNEISEKSEIFDDQFSVERPDGSNFTLKIRSTKLEDSAMYFCASSEMGQNTGELFFGEGSRLTVL.

The V call is TRBV5-1, the J call TRBJ1-3; D unclear. Trimming shortened V by 0 bases and J by 4 bases, and 11 bases separated the two germline ends. CDR1 and CDR2 (germline): SGHRS, YFSETQ. This CDR3 has 15 amino acids. CDR3 amino acids: CASSLGGGRGNTIYF. As DNA, the CDR3 is TGCGCCAGCAGCTTGGGAGGCGGAAGGGGAAACACCATATATTTT. Looking up the rest from reference TRBV5-1 and TRBJ1-3 gives the full variable domain: KAGVTQTPRYLIKTRGQQVTLSCSPISGHRSVSWYQQTPGQGLQFLFEYFSETQRNKGNFPGRFSGRQFSNSRSEMNVSTLELGDSALYLCASSLGGGRGNTIYFGEGSWLTVV.

The J gene is TRBJ2-7, the V gene TRBV28; TRBD1 agrees at 7 bases. With V trimmed by 7 bases and J by 6 bases, 12 bases remained unmatched. There are 14 residues in the CDR3. Germline V lookup: CDR1 MDHEN, CDR2 SYDVKM. The DNA of the CDR3 is TGTGCCAGCACCCGAAACAGGGGAAGGGGCGAGCAGTACTTC. Encoded protein: CASTRNRGRGEQYF.

V and J are TRBV6-6 and TRBJ1-1; D unclear. This CDR3 contains 13 residues. V lost 6 bases and J lost 1, with 9 bases in between. The germline V gene encodes CDR1 MNHNY and CDR2 SVGAGI (reference sequence). CDR3 residues: CASRAPANTEAFF. The CDR3 DNA follows: TGTGCCAGCAGGGCTCCAGCGAACACTGAAGCTTTCTTT.

The chain combines TRBV5-6 with TRBJ2-7, with TRBD1 matching 8 bases. The CDR3 covers 16 residues. CDR1 and CDR2 from the germline V gene are SGHDT and YYEEEE. J was trimmed by 3 bases and V by 1 base; bases with no gene match: 9. As DNA, the CDR3 is TGTGCCAGCAGCTTGTTCGGCGACAGGGGATTCTACGAGCAGTACGTC. Its protein is CASSLFGDRGFYEQYV.

The CDR3 protein is CASSEVPWTAGYTF. In DNA form, the CDR3 reads TGTGCCAGCAGTGAAGTCCCCTGGACGGCTGGCTACACCTTC. The chain has TRBV6-1 and TRBJ1-2; D remains unclear. Germline values: CDR1 MNHNS, CDR2 SASEGT. V was shortened by 1 base and J by 7 bases, with 13 bases between the two germline ends. This CDR3 is built from 14 residues.

The chain links TRBV4-2 to TRBJ2-3; perhaps TRBD1 as D (5 bases). The CDR3 is made up of 15 amino acids. Germline CDR1 is LGHNA and CDR2 is YNFKEQ. Trimming pared 0 bases from V and 4 bases from J, leaving 11 bases between. The CDR3 loop reads CASSQEGWGPDTQYF. CDR3 bases: TGTGCCAGCAGCCAAGAGGGTTGGGGCCCAGATACGCAGTATTTT.

The gene calls are TRBV7-9 and TRBJ2-3, with 7 nucleotides matching TRBD2. The CDR3 is 17 amino acids. J was trimmed by 3 bases and V by 5 bases; bases with no gene match: 14. The germline V gene encodes CDR1 SEHNR and CDR2 FQNEAQ (reference sequence). The CDR3 loop reads CASSPRGTAGLTDTQYF. Here the CDR3 DNA reads TGTGCCAGCAGCCCCCGAGGAACAGCGGGGTTAACAGATACGCAGTATTTT.

The gene calls are TRBV19 and TRBJ1-3, with 7 bases identical to TRBD1. CDR3 length: 18 amino acids. After removal of 10 bases from V and 0 bases from J, the junction contained 18 bases not matched to a gene. Germline CDR1 reads LNHDA; CDR2 reads SQIVND (reference sequence). The CDR3 here is CATQHVPGQRISGNTIYF. CDR3 nucleotide sequence: TGTGCCACCCAACACGTACCGGGACAGCGAATCTCTGGAAACACCATATATTTT. The full variable domain, in which reference TRBV19 and TRBJ1-3 provide the parts outside the CDR3, is DGGITQSPKYLFRKEGQNVTLSCEQNLNHDAMYWYRQDPGQGLRLIYYSQIVNDFQKGDIAEGYSVSREKKESFPLTVTSAQKNPTAFYLCATQHVPGQRISGNTIYFGEGSWLTVV.

In the case of this clone: It is likely a read error: a sequence one base away is far more abundant. The rearrangement links TRBV5-6 to TRBJ2-5; D not certain. This CDR3 spans 11 amino acids. Germline lookup yields CDR1 SGHDT and CDR2 YYEEEE. V shed 3 bases and J shed 5 bases, with 5 bases lying between them. CDR3 DNA sequence: TGTGCCAGCAGCTACGGGGAGACCCAGTACTTC. Translated, it gives CASSYGETQYF.

The V call is TRBV2, the J call TRBJ1-2; a possible D gene is TRBD1 (5 bases). This CDR3 spans 13 amino acids. V lost 2 bases and J lost 5, with 9 bases in between. Germline CDR1 and CDR2: SNHLY and FYNNEI. The DNA for the CDR3 is TGTGCCAGCAGTGAATGGGCAGGGTATGGCTACACCTTC. Translated, it gives CASSEWAGYGYTF.

The J gene is TRBJ2-7, the V gene TRBV19, with D perhaps matching TRBD1 (5 bases). This CDR3 has 14 amino acids. The ends were cut back, 5 bases at V and 4 bases at J, with 15 bases in the middle. Germline CDR1 is LNHDA and CDR2 is SQIVND (reference sequence). The DNA for the CDR3 is TGTGCCAGTAGTCTCCCAGGGCCGGTGTACGAGCAGTACTTC. Translation gives CASSLPGPVYEQYF.

This sequence joins TRBV10-3 and TRBJ2-3; 8 positions agree with TRBD2. The CDR3 is 14 residues long. Germline V gives CDR1 ENHRY, CDR2 SYGVKD. J gave up 0 bases and V 8 bases, and 4 bases lay outside the gene matches. The chain's CDR3 is CAIRGGPSTDTQYF. CDR3 nucleotide sequence: TGTGCCATCCGGGGGGGACCTAGCACAGATACGCAGTATTTT.

The rearrangement joins TRBV5-1 to TRBJ1-2; D gene uncertain. CDR1 and CDR2 from the germline V gene are SGHRS and YFSETQ. The ends were cut back, 2 bases at V and 2 bases at J, with 13 bases in the middle. This CDR3 is 15 amino acids long. The CDR3 DNA reads as TGCGCCAGCAGCTTATCCCCCCGGGGAAACTATGGCTACACCTTC. Amino acid sequence: CASSLSPRGNYGYTF.

This clone was observed a single time. The genes are TRBV15 and TRBJ1-1, with D possibly TRBD1 on 5 matching bases. Trimming took off 9 bases at V and 5 bases at J, with 13 bases between the two ends. Germline-derived CDR1 and CDR2 are LNHNV and YYDKDF (reference sequence). The CDR3 length is 12 residues. CDR3 sequence reads: CATGTWPTEAFF. In nucleotides, the CDR3 is TGTGCCACTGGGACCTGGCCAACTGAAGCTTTCTTT.

The CDR3 region is CASSRDPRGEKLFF. CDR3 DNA sequence: TGTGCCAGCAGCCGGGACCCCAGGGGGGAAAAACTGTTTTTT. The J gene is TRBJ1-4, the V gene TRBV9, with TRBD1 matching 7 bases. The CDR3 runs to 14 residues. Germline CDR1 is SGDLS and CDR2 is YYNGEE. Unmatched junction bases numbered 8, after V lost 4 bases and J lost 8 bases.

This clone came up once. The rearrangement uses TRBV6-5 and TRBJ1-1; D ambiguous. This CDR3 is built from 11 residues. The V end lost 9 bases, the J end lost 6 bases, and 11 bases lay between the germline ends. Germline CDR1 and CDR2: MNHEY and SVGAGI. The DNA for the CDR3 is TGTGCCAGTATTTCTGGCCCTGAAGCTTTCTTT. This codes for CASISGPEAFF.

The chain has TRBV10-3 and TRBJ1-1; D gene ambiguous. Germline assignment: CDR1 ENHRY and CDR2 SYGVKD. The V gene lost 6 bases and the J gene lost 0 bases, with 8 bases spanning the gap. CDR3 size: 13 residues. CDR3 nucleotide sequence: TGTGCCATCAGAGAAGGTGTGAACACTGAAGCTTTCTTT. Translated: CAIREGVNTEAFF.

The chain carries TRBV5-1 and TRBJ1-1; tentatively, D is TRBD1 (5 bases). Trimming took 2 bases from V and 6 from J, leaving 14 bases between them. In germline, CDR1 is SGHRS, CDR2 YFSETQ. The CDR3 is 14 residues long. CDR3 residues: CASSFHSRGPEAFF. The CDR3 nucleotides read TGCGCCAGCAGCTTTCACAGCCGGGGCCCTGAAGCTTTCTTT. The entire variable domain, with the rest obtained from reference TRBV5-1 and TRBJ1-1, is as follows: KAGVTQTPRYLIKTRGQQVTLSCSPISGHRSVSWYQQTPGQGLQFLFEYFSETQRNKGNFPGRFSGRQFSNSRSEMNVSTLELGDSALYLCASSFHSRGPEAFFGQGTRLTVV.

The V and J genes are TRBV6-5 and TRBJ1-1; possibly TRBD1 for D (5 bases). This CDR3 has 13 residues. V was trimmed by 0 bases and J by 4 bases, leaving 6 bases between them. Looked up from germline, CDR1 is MNHEY and CDR2 is SVGAGI. CDR3 nucleotides: TGTGCCAGCAGTTACTCGGGGGGCACTGAAGCTTTCTTT. Protein sequence: CASSYSGGTEAFF.

This clone has only a few counts. V gene TRBV11-2 combines with J gene TRBJ2-1; 12 bases map to TRBD2. Unmatched junction bases numbered 12, after V lost 5 bases and J lost 7 bases. The V gene's germline CDR1 is SGHAT and CDR2 FQNNGV. This CDR3 is built from 17 residues. The CDR3 coding sequence is TGTGCCAGCAGCCGAACCGGGGCTAGCGGGGGGGTAAATGAGCAGTTCTTC. This codes for CASSRTGASGGVNEQFF. Full variable domain (rest looked up from reference TRBV11-2 and TRBJ2-1): EAGVAQSPRYKIIEKRQSVAFWCNPISGHATLYWYQQILGQGPKLLIQFQNNGVVDDSQLPKDRFSAERLKGVDSTLKIQPAKLEDSAVYLCASSRTGASGGVNEQFFGPGTRLTVL.

The genes are TRBV7-5 and TRBJ1-2; TRBD1 is the table's D call, not checked against the DNA. TRBV7-5 counts as a pseudogene. The CDR3 consists of 13 residues. The CDR3 spells CASSFQTNYGYTF. CDR3 nucleotide sequence: TGTGCCAGCAGCTTCCAAACTAACTATGGCTACACCTTC.

The rearrangement links TRBV6-4 to TRBJ2-5; TRBD2 agrees at 8 bases. Germline assignment: CDR1 MRHNA and CDR2 SNTAGT. This CDR3 is 14 amino acids long. J was trimmed by 3 bases and V by 7 bases; bases with no gene match: 7. This CDR3 reads CASTRTSLKETQYF. Written as DNA, the CDR3 is TGTGCCAGCACCCGGACTAGCCTCAAAGAGACCCAGTACTTC.

The chain is built from TRBV18 and TRBJ1-5, with D possibly being TRBD1 (5 bases). Germline V gene data show CDR1 as KGHSH and CDR2 as LQKENI. This CDR3 has 12 residues. With 5 bases removed from V and 5 bases from J, the gap between germline ends came to 7 bases. DNA for the CDR3: TGTGCCAGCTCAAAAGGGGATCAGCCCCAGCATTTT. Encoded protein: CASSKGDQPQHF.

The V gene is TRBV7-9, the J gene TRBJ2-3; D remains ambiguous. There are 14 residues in the CDR3. Germline V gene data show CDR1 as SEHNR and CDR2 as FQNEAQ (reference sequence). V was pared by 5 bases and J by 2 bases, with 11 bases between. The CDR3 sequence: CASSPSRVTDTQYF. The CDR3 nucleotides read TGTGCCAGCAGCCCCTCACGGGTCACAGATACGCAGTATTTT. The variable domain in full, with the rest retrieved from reference TRBV7-9 and TRBJ2-3, is DTGVSQNPRHKITKRGQNVTFRCDPISEHNRLYWYRQTLGQGPEFLTYFQNEAQLEKSRLLSDRFSAERPKGSFSTLEIQRTEQGDSAMYLCASSPSRVTDTQYFGPGTRLTVL.